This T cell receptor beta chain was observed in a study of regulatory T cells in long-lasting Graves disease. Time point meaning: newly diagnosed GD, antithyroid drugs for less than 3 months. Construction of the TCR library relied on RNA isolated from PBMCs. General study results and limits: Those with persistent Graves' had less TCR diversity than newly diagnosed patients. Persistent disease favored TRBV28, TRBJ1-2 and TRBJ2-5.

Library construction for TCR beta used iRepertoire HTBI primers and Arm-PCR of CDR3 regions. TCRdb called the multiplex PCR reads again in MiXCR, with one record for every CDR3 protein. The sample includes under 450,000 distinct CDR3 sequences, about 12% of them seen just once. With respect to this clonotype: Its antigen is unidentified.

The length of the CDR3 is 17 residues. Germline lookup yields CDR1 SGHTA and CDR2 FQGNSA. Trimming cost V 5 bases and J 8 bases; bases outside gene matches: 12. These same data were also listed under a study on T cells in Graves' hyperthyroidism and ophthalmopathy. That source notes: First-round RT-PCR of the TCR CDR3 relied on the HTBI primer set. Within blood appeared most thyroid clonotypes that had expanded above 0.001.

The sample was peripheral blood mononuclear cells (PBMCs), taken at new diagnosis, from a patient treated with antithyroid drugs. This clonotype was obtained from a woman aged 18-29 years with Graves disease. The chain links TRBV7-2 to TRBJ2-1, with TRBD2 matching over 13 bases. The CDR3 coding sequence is TGTGCCAGCAGCCCTCTTCGGACTAGCGGGAGTCCCCATGAGCAGTTCTTC. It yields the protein CASSPLRTSGSPHEQFF.